This is a list of T cell receptor beta chains from one sample in a study of shared clonotypes between healthy human individuals. The protocol was immunoSEQ multiplex PCR, while the TCRdb copy is restricted to in-frame clones and leaves out a portion. Among roughly 1,600,000 clones listed, about 98.5% were seen once. Sequencing input: naive CD4+ T cells sorted from blood. Every receptor here comes from a man younger than 45 in good health. CDR3s include the opening cysteine and the closing phenylalanine or tryptophan. A D gene is named only where the DNA matches it firmly. A row's size may be missing; if present it is once, few, many or a size class.

V gene	clone size	J gene	D gene	CDR3 protein	CDR3 DNA
TRBV10-3	-	TRBJ1-1	-	CAISDSGQPFF	TGTGCCATCAGTGATTCCGGACAGCCCTTCTTT
TRBV19	-	TRBJ2-3	-	CASSINSGSAQYF	TGTGCCAGTAGTATCAATTCCGGGTCGGCGCAGTATTTT
TRBV10-3	-	TRBJ1-2	-	CAISVHADSFANYGYTF	TGTGCCATCAGCGTACATGCAGACAGTTTCGCTAACTATGGCTACACCTTC
TRBV29-1	-	TRBJ2-3	-	CSVKQGPDTQYF	TGCAGCGTAAAACAGGGACCAGATACGCAGTATTTT
TRBV19	-	TRBJ2-1	TRBD2	CASSKGLAGSSYNEQFF	TGTGCCAGTAGTAAGGGGCTAGCGGGAAGCTCCTACAATGAGCAGTTCTTC
TRBV18	-	TRBJ1-1	TRBD1	CASSLRQGEEAFF	TGTGCCAGCTCACTAAGGCAGGGGGAAGAAGCTTTCTTT
TRBV27	-	TRBJ2-1	TRBD2	CASSSPGLARNEQFF	TGTGCCAGCAGTTCGCCGGGACTAGCTCGCAATGAGCAGTTCTTC
TRBV10-3	-	TRBJ2-5	TRBD2	CAISDRTSGRSSETQYF	TGTGCCATCAGTGACAGGACTAGCGGGAGGTCTTCAGAGACCCAGTACTTC
TRBV28	-	TRBJ2-1	-	CASSSRLWVDNEQFF	TGTGCCAGCAGTTCCCGGCTTTGGGTCGACAATGAGCAGTTCTTC
TRBV13	once	TRBJ2-7	-	CASSFSRDHRGERYEQYF	TGTGCCAGCAGCTTCTCCCGCGACCATAGGGGGGAGCGGTACGAGCAGTACTTC
TRBV11-3	-	TRBJ1-3	-	CASSLSGSSGNTIYF	TGTGCCAGCAGCCTTTCGGGCAGCTCCGGAAACACCATATATTTT
TRBV11-2	-	TRBJ2-7	TRBD1	CASSELQGPFYEQYF	TGTGCCAGCAGCGAGCTACAGGGGCCATTCTACGAGCAGTACTTC
TRBV5-1	-	TRBJ2-7	TRBD1	CASSSAGQGISYEQYF	TGCGCCAGCAGCTCCGCGGGACAGGGTATTTCCTACGAGCAGTACTTC
TRBV7-9	-	TRBJ1-1	-	CASSVGQLNTEAFF	TGTGCCAGCAGCGTGGGGCAGCTGAACACTGAAGCTTTCTTT
TRBV2	-	TRBJ2-3	TRBD2	CASSGHTSGRVADTQYF	TGTGCCAGCAGTGGTCACACTAGCGGGAGAGTTGCAGATACGCAGTATTTT
TRBV27	-	TRBJ1-1	-	CASSFVGTEAFF	TGTGCCAGCAGTTTCGTCGGGACTGAAGCTTTCTTT
TRBV27	-	TRBJ2-1	-	CASSLKGRYNEQFF	TGTGCCAGCAGTTTAAAGGGCAGATACAATGAGCAGTTCTTC
TRBV27	-	TRBJ1-1	TRBD1	CASSFLGTGFATNTEAFF	TGTGCCAGCAGTTTTTTGGGGACAGGGTTCGCAACGAACACTGAAGCTTTCTTT
TRBV30	-	TRBJ1-4	TRBD1	CAWSRFGTENEKLFF	TGTGCCTGGAGTAGGTTCGGGACAGAAAATGAAAAACTGTTTTTT
TRBV10-2	-	TRBJ2-7	TRBD2	CASSGLAGTYSYEQYF	TGCGCCAGCAGTGGACTAGCGGGGACTTACTCCTACGAGCAGTACTTC
TRBV29-1	-	TRBJ2-2	TRBD1	CSTRTGPNTGELFF	TGCAGCACCAGGACAGGACCAAACACCGGGGAGCTGTTTTTT
TRBV6-5	-	TRBJ2-3	-	CASSYVRTSTDTQYF	TGTGCCAGCAGTTACGTCAGGACGAGCACAGATACGCAGTATTTT
TRBV29-1	-	TRBJ2-5	TRBD2	CSVLKRLADQETQYF	TGCAGCGTCCTGAAGCGACTAGCGGACCAAGAGACCCAGTACTTC
TRBV18	-	TRBJ2-7	-	CASSRRQSQYEQYF	TGTGCCAGCTCACGGCGACAGAGCCAATACGAGCAGTACTTC
TRBV10-3	-	TRBJ2-7	-	CAISGVGVTYEQYF	TGTGCCATCAGTGGGGTAGGTGTCACCTACGAGCAGTACTTC
TRBV7-7	once	TRBJ1-4	-	CASSLDFNEKLFF	TGTGCTAGCAGCTTGGATTTTAATGAAAAACTGTTTTTT
TRBV7-2	-	TRBJ2-7	-	CASSFGFSYEQYF	TGTGCCAGCAGCTTCGGTTTCTCCTACGAGCAGTACTTC
TRBV15	-	TRBJ2-3	TRBD2	CATSRVGAAGKDTQYF	TGTGCCACCAGCAGAGTAGGTGCAGCGGGAAAAGATACGCAGTATTTT
TRBV5-1	once	TRBJ2-7	-	CASSLESREVYEQYF	TGCGCCAGCAGCTTGGAATCCAGGGAAGTCTACGAGCAGTACTTC
TRBV5-5	-	TRBJ2-3	-	CASSEITSTDTQYF	TGTGCCAGCAGCGAGATAACTAGCACAGATACGCAGTATTTT
TRBV20-1	once	TRBJ2-7	-	CSASDSEQYF	TGCAGTGCCTCCGACTCCGAGCAGTACTTC
TRBV7-6	-	TRBJ1-5	-	CASSSGLGNQPQHF	TGTGCCAGCAGCTCGGGCTTAGGCAATCAGCCCCAGCATTTT
TRBV5-1	-	TRBJ1-2	TRBD1	CASSQGGLVRGDYGYTF	TGCGCCAGCAGCCAAGGGGGCTTGGTACGCGGAGACTATGGCTACACCTTC
TRBV7-6	-	TRBJ1-2	-	CASSLAAAGNYGYTF	TGTGCCAGCAGCTTAGCGGCGGCAGGAAACTATGGCTACACCTTC
TRBV6-5	-	TRBJ2-1	TRBD2	CASSERLAGYNEQFF	TGTGCCAGCAGCGAAAGACTAGCGGGATACAATGAGCAGTTCTTC
TRBV28	-	TRBJ2-7	-	CASSLWTQISYEQYF	TGTGCCAGCAGTCTCTGGACTCAGATCTCCTACGAGCAGTACTTC
TRBV30	-	TRBJ1-5	-	CAWSPGRGIEPQHF	TGTGCCTGGAGCCCTGGAAGGGGGATAGAGCCCCAGCATTTT
TRBV10-3	-	TRBJ2-7	-	CAISESGRSIHEQYF	TGTGCCATCAGTGAGTCGGGCAGGTCCATCCACGAGCAGTACTTC
TRBV29-1	-	TRBJ1-5	TRBD1	CSVGTGGNQPQHF	TGCAGCGTAGGGACAGGGGGGAATCAGCCCCAGCATTTT
TRBV7-8	once	TRBJ2-7	TRBD2	CASSLRGTSGRTPYEQYF	TGTGCCAGCAGCTTAAGGGGGACTAGCGGGAGAACCCCCTACGAGCAGTACTTC
TRBV7-2	-	TRBJ1-5	-	CASSFSSLSNQPQHF	TGTGCCAGCAGCTTTTCATCTCTCAGCAACCAGCCCCAGCATTTT
TRBV5-4	-	TRBJ2-1	TRBD2	CASSSGLAGARNEQFF	TGTGCCAGCAGCTCTGGACTAGCGGGAGCTCGGAATGAGCAGTTCTTC
TRBV2	-	TRBJ1-5	TRBD1	CASSDPGTGEGRNQPQHF	TGTGCCAGCAGTGACCCAGGGACAGGGGAGGGGCGGAATCAGCCCCAGCATTTT
TRBV27	-	TRBJ2-7	TRBD2	CASSLFSGTSVYEQYF	TGTGCCAGCAGTTTATTCTCCGGGACTAGCGTCTACGAGCAGTACTTC
TRBV7-3	-	TRBJ2-2	-	CASSSRVSGELFF	TGTGCCAGCAGCTCCAGGGTTTCCGGGGAGCTGTTTTTT
TRBV6-1	-	TRBJ2-7	TRBD2	CASTHPSGRTYEQYF	TGTGCCAGCACTCACCCTAGCGGGAGAACCTACGAGCAGTACTTC
TRBV19	-	TRBJ1-2	-	CASSSSGHGNYGYTF	TGTGCCAGTAGTTCTTCGGGACACGGTAACTATGGCTACACCTTC
TRBV5-1	-	TRBJ2-7	TRBD1	CASSPGQGANYEQYF	TGCGCCAGCAGCCCCGGACAGGGGGCTAATTACGAGCAGTACTTC
TRBV5-4	-	TRBJ2-6	-	CASNLVVGGASSGANVLTF	TGTGCCAGCAACTTGGTAGTAGGAGGGGCCAGCTCTGGGGCCAACGTCCTGACTTTC
TRBV6-1	-	TRBJ2-7	TRBD1	CASSGDRLSYEQYF	TGTGCCAGCAGTGGGGACAGATTATCCTACGAGCAGTACTTC
TRBV5-1	-	TRBJ2-7	TRBD1	CASSLAFKTGRPVYEQYF	TGCGCCAGCAGCTTGGCCTTTAAGACAGGGCGTCCGGTCTACGAGCAGTACTTC
TRBV18	-	TRBJ2-5	-	CASSPQGEETQYF	TGTGCCAGCTCACCACAGGGGGAAGAGACCCAGTACTTC
TRBV5-4	-	TRBJ2-3	TRBD2	CASSPGSPGTSGLTQYF	TGTGCCAGCAGCCCGGGATCTCCCGGGACTAGCGGCCTGACGCAGTATTTT
TRBV7-3	-	TRBJ1-1	-	CASSLLSVGLNTEAFF	TGTGCCAGCAGCTTACTCTCCGTGGGACTGAACACTGAAGCTTTCTTT
TRBV2	-	TRBJ2-7	-	CASRNDRSEGEQYF	TGTGCCAGCAGGAACGACAGGTCTGAGGGGGAGCAGTACTTC
TRBV29-1	-	TRBJ2-3	TRBD2	CSVPGLASGTDTQYF	TGCAGCGTCCCAGGACTTGCTAGCGGGACAGATACGCAGTATTTT
TRBV6-5	-	TRBJ2-3	-	CATKTLLSSTDTQYF	TGTGCCACCAAGACACTACTCTCTAGCACAGATACGCAGTATTTT
TRBV28	-	TRBJ2-7	TRBD2	CASTLGGYEQYF	TGTGCCAGCACCTTGGGAGGGTACGAGCAGTACTTC
TRBV2	-	TRBJ2-1	TRBD1	CASTGTVYNEQFF	TGTGCCAGCACCGGGACAGTTTACAATGAGCAGTTCTTC